A single sample gave rise to the 7 T cell receptor beta chains below, sequenced in a study of cytomegalovirus exposure and HLA in healthy donors. Method: immunoSEQ multiplex PCR; TCRdb's copy keeps in-frame clones and lacks some. The repertoire includes around 300,000 clones, 80% to 90% of them detected once, and more than 0.8% sits in the top ten. Sequenced sample: PBMCs. These receptors were collected from a woman younger than 30 in good health and CMV-seronegative.

This chain connects TRBV28 to TRBJ1-6, with a tentative D call TRBD1 (6 bases). The CDR3 consists of 15 residues. Per the germline V gene, CDR1 is MDHEN and CDR2 is SYDVKM. V lost 2 bases and J 6 bases, leaving 11 bases between the germline ends. The CDR3 region has the DNA TGTGCCAGCAGTTTACAGGGGAGAGGTAATTCACCCCTCCACTTT. Translating it yields CASSLQGRGNSPLHF.

This chain uses TRBV4-1 with TRBJ1-1; D is perhaps TRBD1 (6 bases). The CDR3 is made up of 16 amino acids. With 1 base removed from V and 5 bases from J, the gap between germline ends came to 17 bases. Germline V gene sequence: CDR1 MGHRA, CDR2 YSYEKL. CDR3 region: CASSQVGAPRRTEAFF. CDR3 in DNA: TGCGCCAGCAGCCAAGTGGGGGCCCCACGGAGGACTGAAGCTTTCTTT.

CDR3 in amino acids: CASSPNFDQPQHF. CDR3 coding DNA: TGTGCCAGCAGCCCGAACTTCGATCAGCCCCAGCATTTT. The chain combines TRBV27 with TRBJ1-5; D unclear. V lost 6 bases and J 5 bases, leaving 11 bases between the germline ends. The CDR3 length is 13 residues. Germline V lookup: CDR1 MNHEY, CDR2 SMNVEV (reference sequence).

The genes are TRBV7-8 and TRBJ2-7, with a possible D match to TRBD2 (5 bases). The CDR3 covers 15 residues. Trimming took 5 bases from V and 0 from J, leaving 14 bases between them. Germline CDR1 and CDR2: SGHVS and FQNEAQ. CDR3 coding DNA: TGTGCCAGCAGCCCAACCCCCGGGGTCTCCTACGAGCAGTACTTC. As protein: CASSPTPGVSYEQYF.

This chain joins TRBV5-6 and TRBJ1-5; 8 bases are shared with TRBD1. CDR3 length: 15 amino acids. J was trimmed by 1 base and V by 4 bases; bases with no gene match: 4. Germline loops: CDR1 SGHDT, CDR2 YYEEEE. CDR3 DNA sequence: TGTGCCAGCAGCCCAGGGGGCGTAAGCAATCAGCCCCAGCATTTT. This gives the protein CASSPGGVSNQPQHF.

The chain links TRBV28 to TRBJ1-5, with 9 bases lining up with TRBD1. This CDR3 region has 12 residues. V lost 6 bases, J lost 16 bases, and 10 bases stayed unmatched. Germline CDR1 reads MDHEN; CDR2 reads SYDVKM. The CDR3 sequence: CASRPIGTGYHF. CDR3 nucleotide sequence: TGTGCCAGCAGGCCTATCGGGACAGGGTACCATTTT. The entire variable domain, with the rest obtained from reference TRBV28 and TRBJ1-5, is as follows: DVKVTQSSRYLVKRTGEKVFLECVQDMDHENMFWYRQDPGLGLRLIYFSYDVKMKEKGDIPEGYSVSREKKERFSLILESASTNQTSMYLCASRPIGTGYHFGDGTRLSIL.

This rearrangement joins TRBV7-9 to TRBJ2-2; 14 bases match TRBD2. With 4 bases clipped from V and 1 base from J, the junction kept 2 bases outside the gene matches. Germline CDR1 reads SEHNR; CDR2 reads FQNEAQ (reference sequence). The CDR3 is 17 residues long. The chain's CDR3 is CASSSGTSGRNTGELFF. The CDR3 region has the DNA TGTGCCAGCAGCTCAGGGACTAGCGGGAGGAACACCGGGGAGCTGTTTTTT.